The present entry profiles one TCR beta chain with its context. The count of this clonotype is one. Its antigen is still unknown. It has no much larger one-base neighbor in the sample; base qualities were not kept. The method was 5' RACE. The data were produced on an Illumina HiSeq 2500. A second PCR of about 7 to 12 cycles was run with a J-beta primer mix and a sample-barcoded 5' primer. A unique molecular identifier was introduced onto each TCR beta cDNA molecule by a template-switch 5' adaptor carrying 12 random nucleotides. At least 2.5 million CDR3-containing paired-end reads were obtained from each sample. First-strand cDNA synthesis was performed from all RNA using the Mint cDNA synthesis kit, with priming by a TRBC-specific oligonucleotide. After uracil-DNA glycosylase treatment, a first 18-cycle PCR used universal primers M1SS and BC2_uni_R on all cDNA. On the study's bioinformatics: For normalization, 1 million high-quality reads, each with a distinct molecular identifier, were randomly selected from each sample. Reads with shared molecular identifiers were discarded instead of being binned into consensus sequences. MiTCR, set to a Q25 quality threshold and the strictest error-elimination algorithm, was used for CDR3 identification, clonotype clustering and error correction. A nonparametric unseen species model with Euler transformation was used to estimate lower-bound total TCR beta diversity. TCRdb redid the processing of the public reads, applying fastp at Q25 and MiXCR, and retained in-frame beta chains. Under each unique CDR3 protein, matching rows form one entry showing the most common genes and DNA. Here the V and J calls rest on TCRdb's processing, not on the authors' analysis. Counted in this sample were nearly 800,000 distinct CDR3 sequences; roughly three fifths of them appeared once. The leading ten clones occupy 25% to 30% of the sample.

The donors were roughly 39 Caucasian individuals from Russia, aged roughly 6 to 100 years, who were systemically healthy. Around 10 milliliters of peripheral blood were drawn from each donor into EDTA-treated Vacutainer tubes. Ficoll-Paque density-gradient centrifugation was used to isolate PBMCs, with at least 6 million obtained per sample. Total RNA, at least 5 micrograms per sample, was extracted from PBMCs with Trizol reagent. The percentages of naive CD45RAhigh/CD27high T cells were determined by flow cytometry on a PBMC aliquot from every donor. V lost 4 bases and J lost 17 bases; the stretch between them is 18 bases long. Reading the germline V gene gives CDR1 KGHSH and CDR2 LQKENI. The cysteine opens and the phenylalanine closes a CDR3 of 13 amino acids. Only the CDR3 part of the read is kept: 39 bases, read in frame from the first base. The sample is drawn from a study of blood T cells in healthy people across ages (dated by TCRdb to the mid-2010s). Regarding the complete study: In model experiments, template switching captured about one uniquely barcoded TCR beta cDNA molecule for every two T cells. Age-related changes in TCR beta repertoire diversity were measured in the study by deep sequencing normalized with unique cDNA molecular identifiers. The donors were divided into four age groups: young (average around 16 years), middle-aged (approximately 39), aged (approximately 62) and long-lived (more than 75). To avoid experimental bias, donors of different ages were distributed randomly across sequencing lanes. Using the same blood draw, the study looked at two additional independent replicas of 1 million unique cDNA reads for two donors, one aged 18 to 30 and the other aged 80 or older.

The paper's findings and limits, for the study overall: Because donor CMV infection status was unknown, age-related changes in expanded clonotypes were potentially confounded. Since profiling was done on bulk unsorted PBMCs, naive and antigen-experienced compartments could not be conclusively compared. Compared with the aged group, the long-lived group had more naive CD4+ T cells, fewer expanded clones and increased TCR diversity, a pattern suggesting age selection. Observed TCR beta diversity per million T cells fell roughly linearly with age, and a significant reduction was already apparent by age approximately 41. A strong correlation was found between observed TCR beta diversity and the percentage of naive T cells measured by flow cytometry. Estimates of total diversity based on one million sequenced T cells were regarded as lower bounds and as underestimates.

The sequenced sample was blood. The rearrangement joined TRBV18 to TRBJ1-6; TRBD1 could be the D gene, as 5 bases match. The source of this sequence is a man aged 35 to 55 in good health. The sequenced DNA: TGTGCCAGCTCACTTTCGGGGGATGCTAGATTCCACTTT. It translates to CASSLSGDARFHF. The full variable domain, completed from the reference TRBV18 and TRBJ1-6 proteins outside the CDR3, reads NAGVMQNPRHLVRRRGQEARLRCSPMKGHSHVYWYRQLPEEGLKFMVYLQKENIIDESGMPKERFSAEFPKEGPSILRIQQVVRGDSAAYFCASSLSGDARFHFGNGTRLTVT.